This TCR beta chain comes out of a study of type 1 regulatory T cells. Looking at the study overall: T-allo10 is a Tr1-enriched, alloantigen-specific CD4 T cell product made in vitro.

TCRdb independently ran MiXCR on the reads; one entry per CDR3 protein. The repertoire has tens of thousands of distinct CDR3 sequences, 45% to 50% of them found once; the top ten carry approximately 2%. Trimming took off 5 bases at V and 2 bases at J, with 13 bases between the two ends. In germline, CDR1 is SGHTA, CDR2 FQGNSA. This CDR3 is 14 amino acids long. General study points: Compared with non-Tr1 cells, Tr1 cells showed a narrower TCR repertoire.

For this clonotype: What it binds is unknown.

This rearrangement joins TRBV7-2 to TRBJ2-7, with D perhaps TRBD2 (6 bases). The clonotype was recovered from a human donor in good health. The sequencing input was cultured non-Tr1 T cells, either the whole culture or a sorted T cell fraction (not recorded which). This chain's CDR3 is CASSTQGGPYEQYF. In nucleotides, the CDR3 is TGTGCCAGCAGCACTCAGGGAGGCCCCTACGAGCAGTACTTC. Together with reference TRBV7-2 and TRBJ2-7, the CDR3 gives the full variable domain: GAGVSQSPSNKVTEKGKDVELRCDPISGHTALYWYRQSLGQGLEFLIYFQGNSAPDKSGLPSDRFSAERTGGSVSTLTIQRTQQEDSAVYLCASSTQGGPYEQYFGPGTRLTVT.